This T cell receptor beta chain was observed in a study of T cell responses to AZD1222 COVID-19 vaccine (dated by TCRdb to about 2021). Looking at the study overall: AZD1222 recipients given second doses at about 4 weeks or at about 12 weeks were pooled, since spike-specific TCR depth and breadth were not found to differ between the two schedules. A total of just over 230 trial participants underwent TCR sequencing, of whom 207 had received two doses of AZD1222 and around 26 had received two doses of the MenACWY control vaccine. Trial participants were enrolled by age into 18-55, 56-69 and 70-plus year subgroups, with roughly 160, 29 and 62 TCR-sequenced participants respectively.

In the paper's terms, the time point label means: baseline before first vaccination. The vaccinee samples were drawn from two UK trials, COV001 and COV002, one of which was a single-blind randomized controlled phase 2/3 trial testing AZD1222 (ChAdOx1 nCoV-19) in healthy adults. Trial participant PBMC samples were collected at day 0 and day 28 after the second dose for TCRbeta chain sequencing. Overall results and qualifications from the work: Conclusions about previously exposed vaccinees are limited, since just 6 or 7 AZD1222 recipients were seropositive for SARS-CoV-2 at baseline. Participants were mostly white British and included more females than males, and it was suggested by the authors that clonal diversity may have been underestimated. The 56-69-year group was small, and its depth increase did not reach significance, likely because of low power. Vaccine-associated CD4 TCRs spanned the whole spike protein, with dominant responses in regions 160-218 and 743-854. A significant rise in spike-specific TCR breadth and depth was observed after two AZD1222 doses relative to day 0 and relative to MenACWY recipients. Because no day 14 peak-response samples were available, the repertoires could be characterized only after the peak T cell response. Reportedly, almost half of the unique spike-specific TCRs recognized epitopes lying outside the regions that are mutated in the B.1.351 and B.1.1.7 variants.

The CDR3 regions of human TCRbeta chains were analyzed by immunosequencing. Concerning the study's data processing: Repertoire TCRs were checked for matches against a reference library of SARS-CoV-2-specific TCRs that had been generated using the MIRA antigen-specificity platform. Breadth meant the fraction of unique TCRs that were SARS-CoV-2-associated, whereas depth meant the fraction of total T cells that were SARS-CoV-2-associated. Using the MIRA data, each spike-specific TCR was assigned both to the spike region to which the TCR was reactive and to a CD4 or CD8 class. Log10-transformed breadth and depth values were compared by one-way ANOVA with Sidak's multiple comparisons tests. TCRdb retrieved this table from immuneACCESS and kept in-frame rearrangements only. Not all clones are present; in checked studies, unresolved V genes account for under half, and no reason is known for the remainder. V and J calls and clone size come straight from that table; D and trimming were deduced from the DNA. In all, the sample holds about 130,000 clones, and around 87% of those were seen once. 1.5% of the sample rests with the top ten.

About this clone itself: Its antigen is unknown. Per-base qualities were not stored, and no clone one base away is much larger.

CDR1 and CDR2 are drawn from the germline V gene: MNHNS, SASEGT. V sheds 0 bases and J sheds 4 bases, leaving 19 bases between their ends. CDR3 length: 18 amino acids, cysteine to phenylalanine. The read is trimmed to its CDR3 DNA, 54 bases read in frame from base 1. The chain couples TRBV6-1 to TRBJ1-5, with the D gene not clear enough to name. The sequence was obtained from an adult in good health. Sequencing used peripheral blood, obtained on day 0 of AZD1222 vaccination. The CDR3 region has the sequence CASSEAGGTPGGNQPQHF. The bases read TGTGCCAGCAGTGAAGCTGGAGGAACCCCAGGAGGAAATCAGCCCCAGCATTTT.